This TCR beta chain was sequenced during a study of blood T cell repertoires in COVID-19. V gave up 1 base and J gave up 6 bases; unmatched junction bases: 3. The germline gives CDR1 SEHNR, CDR2 FQNEAQ (reference sequence). This CDR3 is 14 amino acids long. In the original processing: For nucleated cells, counts were estimated from reference gene primer amplification. Some clones are missing from TCRdb's copy, which holds only in-frame ones; the method was immunoSEQ multiplex PCR. D and trimming were read from the DNA, whereas the V and J calls and clone size are those reported in that table. The sample has 190,000 or so clones, roughly four fifths seen once; the top ten hold about 10%. Self-reported history from a screening survey and questionnaire set each donor's cohort. Donors in Cohort 3 who had recovered were those with two negative PCRs, healthcare professional clearance, or resolution of their symptoms.

This chain links TRBV7-9 with TRBJ1-2; the match to TRBD1 covers 9 bases. Sequenced sample: PBMCs or T cells enriched from blood (not recorded which). This clonotype was obtained from a man aged 40-55 years who had recovered from COVID-19. Here the CDR3 reads CASSLVGTGNGYTF. The CDR3 bases are TGTGCCAGCAGCTTAGTTGGGACAGGGAATGGCTACACCTTC.